Presented here are 8 T cell receptor beta chains from one specimen sequenced in a study of cytomegalovirus exposure and HLA in healthy donors. PCR involved 60 Vbeta and 13 Jbeta primers. The data were produced by immunoSEQ multiplex PCR, yet TCRdb's version contains in-frame clones alone and is incomplete. The table shows about 94,000 clones, with approximately 7.6% occurring only once. Sequencing was carried out using PBMCs. The receptors stem from a man aged 50-59 years in good health and CMV-seronegative.

This clone has just a few counts. The gene calls are TRBV6-4 and TRBJ1-1, with 7 bases aligning to TRBD1. The CDR3 has 13 residues. Germline loops: CDR1 MRHNA, CDR2 SNTAGT. The J segment lost 5 bases and the V segment lost 6 bases, leaving 6 bases of the junction unmatched. CDR3 bases: TGTGCCAGCAGAGACAGGGCGGGGACTGAAGCTTTCTTT. This gives the protein CASRDRAGTEAFF.

V usage is TRBV6-6 and J usage is TRBJ2-4, with 10 bases matching TRBD2. The germline gives CDR1 MNHNY, CDR2 SVGAGI (reference sequence). Germline trimming cut 8 bases from V and 1 base from J; bases unmatched to any gene: 5. The CDR3 has 15 amino acids. CDR3 loop: CASGGLARAKNIQYF. The CDR3 coding sequence is TGTGCCAGCGGGGGACTAGCGAGGGCCAAAAACATTCAGTACTTC.

V is TRBV7-2 and J is TRBJ2-7; 8 bases fit TRBD2. J was trimmed by 2 bases and V by 3 bases; bases with no gene match: 3. This CDR3 is built from 14 residues. The V gene's germline CDR1 is SGHTA and CDR2 FQGNSA. The CDR3 sequence: CASSLGREAYEQYF. The CDR3 nucleotides are TGTGCCAGCAGCTTGGGGCGGGAGGCCTACGAGCAGTACTTC.

This clone was seen a few times. This chain connects TRBV19 to TRBJ2-7; D is unresolved. Germline assignment: CDR1 LNHDA and CDR2 SQIVND (reference sequence). V lost 3 bases and J lost 4, with 4 bases in between. CDR3 size: 11 residues. The CDR3 DNA reads TGTGCCAGTAGTATCCCTTACGAGCAGTACTTC. This gives the protein CASSIPYEQYF.

Worth noting for this clone: At one of its ends the junction is not consistent with the germline gene, which may arise from a read error. This chain links TRBV28 with TRBJ1-2; 9 nucleotides match TRBD1. Germline V lookup: CDR1 MDHEN, CDR2 SYDVKM. This CDR3 is 14 amino acids long. CDR3 sequence reads: CASSLFTGGKGYPF. CDR3 in DNA: TGTGCCAGCAGTTTATTCACAGGGGGCAAAGGCTACCCCTTC.

This clone was recorded at least ten times. J is TRBJ2-1 and V is TRBV5-4; 12 nucleotides line up with TRBD2. Per the germline V gene, CDR1 is SGHNT and CDR2 is YYREEE (reference sequence). After removal of 2 bases from V and 0 bases from J, the junction contained 12 bases not matched to a gene. The CDR3 sequence is 20 residues long. The DNA of the CDR3 is TGTGCCAGCAGCTTTAATAATCTAGCGGGAGGGCCGGTCTCCTACAATGAGCAGTTCTTC. It encodes CASSFNNLAGGPVSYNEQFF.

This clone has just a few counts. The chain carries TRBV9 and TRBJ2-2, with D tentatively TRBD2 (7 bases). The germline gives CDR1 SGDLS, CDR2 YYNGEE. The CDR3 has 13 residues. The V end lost 7 bases, the J end lost 4 bases, and 11 bases lay between the germline ends. Here the CDR3 reads CASWGGRTGELFF. CDR3 nucleotide sequence: TGTGCCAGCTGGGGGGGCCGCACCGGGGAGCTGTTTTTT.

V is TRBV30 and J is TRBJ2-1; possibly TRBD2 for D (6 bases). Germline loops: CDR1 GTSNPN, CDR2 SVGIG (reference sequence). The CDR3 spans 11 residues. The V end was cut by 2 bases, the J end by 10 bases, with 9 bases between. CDR3 in amino acids: CAWSSGLEQFF. In nucleotides, the CDR3 is TGTGCCTGGAGTTCGGGACTCGAGCAGTTCTTC.